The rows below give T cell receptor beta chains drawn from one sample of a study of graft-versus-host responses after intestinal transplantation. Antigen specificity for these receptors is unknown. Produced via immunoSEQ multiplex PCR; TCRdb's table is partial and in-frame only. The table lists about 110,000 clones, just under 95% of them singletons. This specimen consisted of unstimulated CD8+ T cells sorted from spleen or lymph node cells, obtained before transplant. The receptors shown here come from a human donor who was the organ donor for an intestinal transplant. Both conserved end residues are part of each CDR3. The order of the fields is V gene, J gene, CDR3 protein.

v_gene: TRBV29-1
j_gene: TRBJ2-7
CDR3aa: CSVEEAGGYEQYF

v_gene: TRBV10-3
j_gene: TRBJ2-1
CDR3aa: CAIKREGLYNEQFF

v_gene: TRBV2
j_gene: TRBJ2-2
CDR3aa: CASSDFQSTGELFF

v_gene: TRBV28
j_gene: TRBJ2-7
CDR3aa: CASYGGREQYF

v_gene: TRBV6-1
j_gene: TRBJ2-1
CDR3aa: CASSEEASGSSYNEQFF

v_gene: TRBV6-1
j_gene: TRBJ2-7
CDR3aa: CASSATGPSYEQYF

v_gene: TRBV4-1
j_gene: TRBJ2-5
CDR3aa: CASSQGGGYETQYF

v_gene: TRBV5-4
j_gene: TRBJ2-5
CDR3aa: CASSEGAGETQYF

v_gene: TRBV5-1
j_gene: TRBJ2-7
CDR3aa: CASSSGTGHGEQYF

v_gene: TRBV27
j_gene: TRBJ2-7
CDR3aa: CASRRGTSGSYEQYF

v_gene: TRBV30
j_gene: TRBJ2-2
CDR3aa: CAWSEGGPRELFF

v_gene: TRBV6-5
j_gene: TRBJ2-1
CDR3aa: CASSFLRDRVDEQFF

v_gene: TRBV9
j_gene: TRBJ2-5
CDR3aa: CASSPPLAGGYQETQYF

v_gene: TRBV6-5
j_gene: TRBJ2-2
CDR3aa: CASSSISQGDTGELFF

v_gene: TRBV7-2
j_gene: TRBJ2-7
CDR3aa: CASSSGLAGGYEQYF

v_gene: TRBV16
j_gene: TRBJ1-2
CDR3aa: CASSQTPSRGPYGYTF

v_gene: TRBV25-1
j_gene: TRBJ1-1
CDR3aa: CASSVGNTEAFF

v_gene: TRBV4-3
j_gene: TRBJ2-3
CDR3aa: CASSQEDREGTDTQYF

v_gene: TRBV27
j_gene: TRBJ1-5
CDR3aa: CASRGQGSGPQHF

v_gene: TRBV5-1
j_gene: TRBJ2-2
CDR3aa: CASSLNGLAGDGELFF

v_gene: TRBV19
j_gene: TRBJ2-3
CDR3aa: CASSTHGWEAEDTQYF

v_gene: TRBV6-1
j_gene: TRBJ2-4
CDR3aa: CASTRGSKNIQYF

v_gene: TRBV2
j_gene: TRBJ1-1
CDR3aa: CASSPAADLGRAFF

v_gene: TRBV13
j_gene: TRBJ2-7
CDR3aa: CASAQFSYEQYF

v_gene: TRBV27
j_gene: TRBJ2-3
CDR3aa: CASSIAARFTDTQYF

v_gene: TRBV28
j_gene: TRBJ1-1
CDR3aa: CASRRQGGTEAFF

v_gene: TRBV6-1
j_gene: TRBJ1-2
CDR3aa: CASRMDGYYGYTF

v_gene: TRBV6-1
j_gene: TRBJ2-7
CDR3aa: CASSGDQDYEQYF

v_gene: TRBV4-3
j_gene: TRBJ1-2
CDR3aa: CASSQDITANYGYTF

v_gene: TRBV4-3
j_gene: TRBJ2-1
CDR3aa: CASSQGLAGGKYNEQFF

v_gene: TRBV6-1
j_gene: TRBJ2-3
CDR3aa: CASSEFTFTDTQYF

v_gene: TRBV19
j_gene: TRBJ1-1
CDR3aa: CASSSNINTEAFF

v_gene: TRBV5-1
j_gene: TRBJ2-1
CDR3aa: CASSGTGVTSGLYNEQFF

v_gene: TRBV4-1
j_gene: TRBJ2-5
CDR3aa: CASSQMSRGETQYF

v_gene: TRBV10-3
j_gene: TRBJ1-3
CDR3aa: CAIMTGARDGNTIYF

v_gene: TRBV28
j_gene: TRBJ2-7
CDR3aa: CASSLESSYEQYF

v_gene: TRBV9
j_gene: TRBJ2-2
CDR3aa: CASSVSGDTGELFF

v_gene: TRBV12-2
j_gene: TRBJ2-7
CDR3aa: CASRFPRGIWGEQYF

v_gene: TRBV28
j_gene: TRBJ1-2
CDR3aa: CASSLGGYGYTF

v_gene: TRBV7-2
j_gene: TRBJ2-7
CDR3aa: CASSLPEERVHEQYF

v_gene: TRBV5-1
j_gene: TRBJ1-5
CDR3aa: CASSPLPGGQPQHF

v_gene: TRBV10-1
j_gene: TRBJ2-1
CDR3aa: CASSEFQGASVDNEQFF

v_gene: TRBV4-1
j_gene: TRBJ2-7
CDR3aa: CASSTDTATADEQYF

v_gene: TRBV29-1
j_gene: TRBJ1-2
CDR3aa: CSVETYYGYTF

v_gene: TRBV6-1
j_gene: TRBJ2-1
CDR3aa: CASSELGCRSGSLNEQFF

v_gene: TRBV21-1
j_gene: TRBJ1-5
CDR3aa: CASSYEKKGGTGNQPQHF

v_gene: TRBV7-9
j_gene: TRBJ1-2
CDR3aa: CASSLANDRDGYTF

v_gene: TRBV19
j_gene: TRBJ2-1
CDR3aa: CASSEGTSGRAPGSYNEQFF

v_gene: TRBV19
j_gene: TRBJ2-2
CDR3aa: CASSIEGVGAGELFF

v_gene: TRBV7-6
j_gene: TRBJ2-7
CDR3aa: CASSPPGQAYEQYF

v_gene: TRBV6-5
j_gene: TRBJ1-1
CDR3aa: CASSYTNTNTEAFF

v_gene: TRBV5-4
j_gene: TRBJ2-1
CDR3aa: CASSFGGTVEFF

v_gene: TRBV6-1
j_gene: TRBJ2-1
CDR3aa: CASSGANEQFF

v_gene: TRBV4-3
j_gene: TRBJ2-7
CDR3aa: CASSLNGPYEQYF

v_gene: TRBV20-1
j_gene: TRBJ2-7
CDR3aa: CSAGTLQYF